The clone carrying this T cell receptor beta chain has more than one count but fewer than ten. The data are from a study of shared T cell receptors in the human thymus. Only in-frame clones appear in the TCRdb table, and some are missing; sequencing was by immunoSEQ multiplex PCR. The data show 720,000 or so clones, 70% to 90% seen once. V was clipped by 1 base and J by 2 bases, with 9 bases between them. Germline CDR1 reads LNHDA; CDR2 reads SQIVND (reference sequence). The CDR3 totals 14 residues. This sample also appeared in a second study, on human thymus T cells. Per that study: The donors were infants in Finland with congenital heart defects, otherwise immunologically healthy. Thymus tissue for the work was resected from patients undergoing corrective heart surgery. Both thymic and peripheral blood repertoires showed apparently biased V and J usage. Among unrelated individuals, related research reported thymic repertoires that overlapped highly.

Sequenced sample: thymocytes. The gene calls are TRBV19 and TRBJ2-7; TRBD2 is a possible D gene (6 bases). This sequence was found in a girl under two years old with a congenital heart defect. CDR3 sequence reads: CASSIAGGTYEQYF. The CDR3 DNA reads TGTGCCAGTAGTATAGCTGGCGGGACCTACGAGCAGTACTTC.